This is a list of T cell receptor beta chains from one sample in a study of CD8+ T cells in alopecia areata. Profiled with immunoSEQ multiplex PCR; TCRdb holds only in-frame clones, not every one. The sample has about 42,000 clones; just under 95% are singletons. This sample comprised CD8+ T cells sorted from blood, obtained at week 24, from a patient treated with tofacitinib. These receptors came from a human donor with alopecia areata. The CDR3 runs from the conserved cysteine through the conserved F or W. The order of the fields is D gene, clone size, J gene, V gene, CDR3 DNA, CDR3 protein. A D gene is named only where the DNA matches it firmly. The size of a clone is reported for some rows only, either as once, few or many, or as a class for expanded clones.

d_gene: -; abundance: -; j_gene: TRBJ2-7; v_gene: TRBV28; CDR3nt: TGTGCCAGCAGTCCTCAGGCCGGGCAGATAAGCCACGAGCAGTACTTC; CDR3aa: CASSPQAGQISHEQYF
d_gene: -; abundance: -; j_gene: TRBJ2-7; v_gene: TRBV4-1; CDR3nt: TGCGCCAGCAGCTCGGGGTTCTCCTACGAGCAGTACTTC; CDR3aa: CASSSGFSYEQYF
d_gene: TRBD1; abundance: once; j_gene: TRBJ2-7; v_gene: TRBV11-2; CDR3nt: TGTGCCAGCAGCTTTGGACAGGGCTACGAGCAGTACTTC; CDR3aa: CASSFGQGYEQYF
d_gene: TRBD2; abundance: -; j_gene: TRBJ2-2; v_gene: TRBV7-9; CDR3nt: TGTGCCAGCAGTTTCACTAGCGGGGGATTCAACACCGGGGAGCTGTTTTTT; CDR3aa: CASSFTSGGFNTGELFF
d_gene: -; abundance: -; j_gene: TRBJ2-1; v_gene: TRBV30; CDR3nt: TGTGCCTGGAGTGTCGTTAAAGGGCTGGAGTTCTTC; CDR3aa: CAWSVVKGLEFF
d_gene: -; abundance: -; j_gene: TRBJ2-1; v_gene: TRBV4-1; CDR3nt: TGCGCCAGCAGCCGGGGACAATTCAATGAGCAGTTCTTC; CDR3aa: CASSRGQFNEQFF
d_gene: -; abundance: once; j_gene: TRBJ2-7; v_gene: TRBV29-1; CDR3nt: TGCAGCGTTGGGTCAGAGAGCTCCTACGAGCAGTACTTC; CDR3aa: CSVGSESSYEQYF
d_gene: -; abundance: -; j_gene: TRBJ2-5; v_gene: TRBV25-1; CDR3nt: TGTGCCAGCAGTGATGCCTCGGAGACCCAGTACTTC; CDR3aa: CASSDASETQYF
d_gene: -; abundance: -; j_gene: TRBJ2-2; v_gene: TRBV27; CDR3nt: TGTGCCAGCTCAGGGGTAAACACCGGGGAGCTGTTTTTT; CDR3aa: CASSGVNTGELFF
d_gene: -; abundance: -; j_gene: TRBJ2-2; v_gene: TRBV5-6; CDR3nt: TGTGCCAGCAGCTCCGACCTGAACACCGGGGAGCTGTTTTTT; CDR3aa: CASSSDLNTGELFF
d_gene: -; abundance: -; j_gene: TRBJ2-5; v_gene: TRBV9; CDR3nt: TGTGCCAGCAGCGTAGGGGCAGCCGCACAAGAGACCCAGTACTTC; CDR3aa: CASSVGAAAQETQYF
d_gene: -; abundance: -; j_gene: TRBJ2-1; v_gene: TRBV7-3; CDR3nt: TGTGCCAGCAGCTTAACGGGACTCACCGATGGGTCCTACAATGAGCAGTTCTTC; CDR3aa: CASSLTGLTDGSYNEQFF
d_gene: -; abundance: -; j_gene: TRBJ2-7; v_gene: TRBV5-4; CDR3nt: TGTGCCAGCAGCTTGGGGGCCTCCCGGAAGGAGCAGTACTTC; CDR3aa: CASSLGASRKEQYF
d_gene: -; abundance: -; j_gene: TRBJ2-1; v_gene: TRBV6-7; CDR3nt: TGTCAAGTGGTGGGGCCATCGGCGACTACGAAGTTCAATGAGCAGTTCTTC; CDR3aa: CQVVGPSATTKFNEQFF
d_gene: -; abundance: few; j_gene: TRBJ2-6; v_gene: TRBV6-4; CDR3nt: TGTGCCAGCAGTGACAGTCCGTTCTCTGGGGCCAACGTCCTGACTTTC; CDR3aa: CASSDSPFSGANVLTF
d_gene: -; abundance: -; j_gene: TRBJ1-1; v_gene: TRBV28; CDR3nt: TGTGCCAGCAGTTTGAAGACTTCTTACACTGAAGCTTTCTTT; CDR3aa: CASSLKTSYTEAFF
d_gene: -; abundance: -; j_gene: TRBJ2-5; v_gene: TRBV29-1; CDR3nt: TGCAGCGTTGACCCCACAGGCCAAGAGACCCAGTACTTC; CDR3aa: CSVDPTGQETQYF
d_gene: -; abundance: -; j_gene: TRBJ1-2; v_gene: TRBV13; CDR3nt: TGTGCCAGCAGCGCCGGGACCGCCGATGGCTACACCTTC; CDR3aa: CASSAGTADGYTF
d_gene: TRBD2; abundance: once; j_gene: TRBJ2-1; v_gene: TRBV30; CDR3nt: TGTGCCTGGAGCCTAGTAGCGGGGGGCTACAATGAGCAGTTCTTC; CDR3aa: CAWSLVAGGYNEQFF
d_gene: TRBD2; abundance: -; j_gene: TRBJ2-1; v_gene: TRBV10-3; CDR3nt: TGTGCCATCAGTTTTGTAGCGGGGGCCCCCGGGGGCTACAATGAGCAGTTCTTC; CDR3aa: CAISFVAGAPGGYNEQFF
d_gene: -; abundance: -; j_gene: TRBJ2-7; v_gene: TRBV27; CDR3nt: TGTGCCAGCAAGAAAAAAATGGACGGAACCTACGAGCAGTACTTC; CDR3aa: CASKKKMDGTYEQYF
d_gene: -; abundance: -; j_gene: TRBJ2-1; v_gene: TRBV7-9; CDR3nt: TGTGCCAGCAGCCGCACTGTGGGGGATACATACAATGAGCAGTTCTTC; CDR3aa: CASSRTVGDTYNEQFF
d_gene: -; abundance: -; j_gene: TRBJ2-3; v_gene: TRBV7-3; CDR3nt: TGTGCCAGCAGCTCCTACGAAATAGATACGCAGTATTTT; CDR3aa: CASSSYEIDTQYF
d_gene: -; abundance: -; j_gene: TRBJ2-5; v_gene: TRBV6-5; CDR3nt: TGTGCCAGCAGTTACAACGGGGGCAGTAAAGAGACCCAGTACTTC; CDR3aa: CASSYNGGSKETQYF
d_gene: -; abundance: -; j_gene: TRBJ2-2; v_gene: TRBV27; CDR3nt: TGTGCCAGCAGTTTATATGGGGGGGGCGATCCCATGATGGAGCTGTTTTTT; CDR3aa: CASSLYGGGDPMMELFF
d_gene: TRBD1; abundance: -; j_gene: TRBJ2-7; v_gene: TRBV10-1; CDR3nt: TGCGCCAGCAGTCAGATACCGGGACAGCGCAATCGGGAGCAGTACTTC; CDR3aa: CASSQIPGQRNREQYF
d_gene: TRBD2; abundance: once; j_gene: TRBJ2-3; v_gene: TRBV7-2; CDR3nt: TGTGCCAGCAGCTTACGCAGTAGCGGGGGCTCCATCACAGATACGCAGTATTTT; CDR3aa: CASSLRSSGGSITDTQYF
d_gene: TRBD1; abundance: -; j_gene: TRBJ2-7; v_gene: TRBV7-9; CDR3nt: TGTGCCAGCAGCCCAAGACAGGGTACCACCTCCTACGAGCAGTACTTC; CDR3aa: CASSPRQGTTSYEQYF
d_gene: -; abundance: -; j_gene: TRBJ1-3; v_gene: TRBV19; CDR3nt: TGTGCCAGTCGGACAGCGAACTCTGGAAACACCATATATTTT; CDR3aa: CASRTANSGNTIYF
d_gene: TRBD1; abundance: -; j_gene: TRBJ2-7; v_gene: TRBV6-6; CDR3nt: TGTGCCAGCAGTTACCCGCCGGGACAGGGAATGCACGAGCAGTACTTC; CDR3aa: CASSYPPGQGMHEQYF
d_gene: -; abundance: once; j_gene: TRBJ2-7; v_gene: TRBV5-6; CDR3nt: TGTGCCAGCAGCTTCGACAGGTCCTACGAGCAGTACTTC; CDR3aa: CASSFDRSYEQYF
d_gene: -; abundance: -; j_gene: TRBJ2-7; v_gene: TRBV28; CDR3nt: TGTGCCAGCAGTTCCTTGGACTACGAGCAGTACTTC; CDR3aa: CASSSLDYEQYF
d_gene: -; abundance: -; j_gene: TRBJ2-7; v_gene: TRBV6-1; CDR3nt: TGCGCCAGCAGTGGAATCGACAGACCCACCTACGAGCAGTACTTC; CDR3aa: CASSGIDRPTYEQYF
d_gene: -; abundance: -; j_gene: TRBJ2-7; v_gene: TRBV10-2; CDR3nt: TGCGCCAGCAGTGTTACGGGTGAGAGGGGCAACGAGCAGTACTTC; CDR3aa: CASSVTGERGNEQYF
d_gene: TRBD1; abundance: -; j_gene: TRBJ2-2; v_gene: TRBV6-1; CDR3nt: TGTGCCAGCAGTGTTTCCGGGACAGGGGGCAACACCGGGGAGCTGTTTTTT; CDR3aa: CASSVSGTGGNTGELFF
d_gene: -; abundance: -; j_gene: TRBJ2-2; v_gene: TRBV7-9; CDR3nt: TGTGCCAGCAGCTTAGACAACACCGGGGAGCTGTTTTTT; CDR3aa: CASSLDNTGELFF
d_gene: -; abundance: -; j_gene: TRBJ1-2; v_gene: TRBV29-1; CDR3nt: TGCAGCGTTGATCTGGGGCGAAGCTATGGCTACACCTTC; CDR3aa: CSVDLGRSYGYTF
d_gene: -; abundance: -; j_gene: TRBJ1-5; v_gene: TRBV5-4; CDR3nt: TGTGCCAGCAGCTTGGTTGGAAATCAGCCCCAGCATTTT; CDR3aa: CASSLVGNQPQHF
d_gene: -; abundance: -; j_gene: TRBJ2-7; v_gene: TRBV28; CDR3nt: TGTGCCAGCACCCCACCCGCCAGTCCCAACGAGCAGTACTTC; CDR3aa: CASTPPASPNEQYF
d_gene: -; abundance: -; j_gene: TRBJ2-3; v_gene: TRBV29-1; CDR3nt: TGCAGCGTTGACGACCCCCCCCGGGACACAGATACGCAGTATTTT; CDR3aa: CSVDDPPRDTDTQYF
d_gene: -; abundance: -; j_gene: TRBJ1-1; v_gene: TRBV29-1; CDR3nt: TGCAGCGTTGAGTCAGGGCCTCCTGGAGCTTTCTTT; CDR3aa: CSVESGPPGAFF
d_gene: -; abundance: -; j_gene: TRBJ2-7; v_gene: TRBV5-4; CDR3nt: TGTGCCAGCGGGGGCACCTCCTACGAGCAGTACTTC; CDR3aa: CASGGTSYEQYF